This T cell receptor beta chain emerged from a study of CD8 T cells in ankylosing spondylitis. The study, taken as a whole, reports: Ankylosing spondylitis blood appeared to be characterized by a TCR beta motif of several highly homologous variants. As reported, disease-linked clones showed significant enrichment in matched ankylosing spondylitis synovial fluid.

This clonotype showed up just a few times. The antigen remains undetermined. TCRdb redid the calling of the 5' RACE reads with MiXCR, one entry per CDR3 protein. The sample gives more than 100,000 distinct CDR3 sequences, 17% of which show up once; 30% to 35% is in the top ten. Germline V gives CDR1 SGHVT, CDR2 SQSDAQ. After removal of 3 bases from V and 5 bases from J, the junction contained 9 bases not matched to a gene. The length of the CDR3 is 17 residues. This receptor was taken from a male donor with ankylosing spondylitis. The chain combines TRBV7-4 with TRBJ1-4; TRBD1 agrees at 10 bases. Sequenced input: blood, either unsorted or a sorted T cell fraction (not recorded which). The DNA of the CDR3 is TGTGCCAGCAGCTTTGACGCTCCGACAGGGGGCAATGAAAAACTGTTTTTT. Translating it yields CASSFDAPTGGNEKLFF. Filled out from reference TRBV7-4 and TRBJ1-4, the complete variable domain reads GAGVSQSPRYKVAKRGRDVALRCDSISGHVTLYWYRQTLGQGSEVLTYSQSDAQRDKSGRPSGRFSAERPERSVSTLKIQRTEQGDSAVYLCASSFDAPTGGNEKLFFGSGTQLSVL.